This passage covers 16 T cell receptor beta chains from one sample sequenced in a study of T cells after yellow fever vaccination. From the 5' RACE reads, TCRdb called clonotypes with MiXCR, one entry per CDR3 protein. Seen here are approximately 150,000 distinct CDR3 sequences, approximately 9.7% observed once, and the top ten hold under 40%. Material: CD8+ T cells sorted from PBMCs, obtained 45 days after the yellow fever booster vaccination. Every receptor here comes from a man aged 18 to 30 who received the YFV17D yellow fever vaccine.

This clonotype is classed as medium-sized (0.01 to 0.1%). This chain uses TRBV10-3 with TRBJ2-2, with TRBD1 identical over 7 bases. The CDR3 has 15 amino acids. CDR1 is ENHRY and CDR2 is SYGVKD in the germline V gene. Trimming at V came to 0 bases and at J to 5 bases, leaving 3 bases not matched to a gene. The CDR3 DNA sequence: TGTGCCATCAGTGAGTCCCAACAGGGGACCGGGGAGCTGTTTTTT. It yields the protein CAISESQQGTGELFF.

This clonotype was counted between two and nine times. The chain joins TRBV4-1 to TRBJ2-2; 13 nucleotides align to TRBD2. Trimming removed 8 bases from V and 7 bases from J; junction bases left unmatched: 4. CDR3 length equals 14 residues. From germline, CDR1 is MGHRA and CDR2 YSYEKL. For the CDR3, the DNA is TGCGCCAGCGGACTAGCGGGGGAGGGCGGGGAGCTGTTTTTT. Translation: CASGLAGEGGELFF.

The chain employs TRBV10-2 and TRBJ1-1; D remains unclear. CDR1 WSHSY and CDR2 SAAADI come from the germline V gene. Trimming removed 7 bases at V and 0 bases at J, with 9 bases between. This CDR3 is 13 amino acids long. The CDR3 loop is CASIVAVNTEAFF. The CDR3 DNA reads as TGCGCCAGCATTGTGGCGGTGAACACTGAAGCTTTCTTT.

This chain's CDR3 is CASSPLRDPVAKNIQYF. The DNA of the CDR3 is TGTGCCAGCAGCCCGCTCCGGGATCCCGTCGCCAAAAACATTCAGTACTTC. This chain uses TRBV7-9 with TRBJ2-4; a weak D match, TRBD2 (5 bases). Trimming shortened V by 5 bases and J by 1 base, and 18 bases separated the two germline ends. Germline V lookup: CDR1 SEHNR, CDR2 FQNEAQ (reference sequence). The CDR3 contains 17 residues.

This clonotype occurred a few times. The chain is built from TRBV28 and TRBJ2-7, with a weak D call TRBD1 (6 bases). Per the germline V gene, CDR1 is MDHEN and CDR2 is SYDVKM. V lost 3 bases and J lost 3, with 12 bases in between. CDR3 length equals 14 residues. The CDR3 is CASSLDRGYYEQYV. For the CDR3, the DNA is TGTGCCAGCAGTTTGGACAGAGGGTACTACGAGCAGTACGTC.

This clonotype was seen ten or more times. The chain joins TRBV6-4 to TRBJ2-3; D is uncertain. Germline-derived CDR1 and CDR2 are MRHNA and SNTAGT. This CDR3 is 15 amino acids long. V was shortened by 4 bases and J by 5 bases, with 16 bases between the two germline ends. Here the CDR3 DNA reads TGTGCCAGCAGTGTTGCTGTTGGCGGCGAAGATACGCAGTATTTT. Translation: CASSVAVGGEDTQYF.

The rearrangement links TRBV12-3 or TRBV12-4 to TRBJ2-2; 8 nucleotides match TRBD2. V lost 3 bases to trimming and J lost 6 bases; unmatched junction nucleotides: 9. The CDR3 is 16 amino acids. The CDR3 coding sequence is TGTGCCAGCAGTTTGGATGCGCGGGGGGCCGCCGGGGAGCTGTTTTTT. It encodes CASSLDARGAAGELFF.

A few counts support this clonotype. The V call is TRBV15, the J call TRBJ2-7; possible D gene TRBD1, 5 bases. Trimming removed 3 bases from V and 3 bases from J, with 9 bases in between. The CDR3 covers 13 residues. The germline CDR1 and CDR2 sequences are LNHNV and YYDKDF (reference sequence). CDR3 DNA: TGTGCCACCAGCAGTGGGGCCAACTACGAGCAGTACTTC. Its translation: CATSSGANYEQYF. Full variable domain (missing parts from reference TRBV15 and TRBJ2-7): DAMVIQNPRYQVTQFGKPVTLSCSQTLNHNVMYWYQQKSSQAPKLLFHYYDKDFNNEADTPDNFQSRRPNTSFCFLDIRSPGLGDTAMYLCATSSGANYEQYFGPGTRLTVT.

V usage is TRBV27 and J usage is TRBJ1-2; D is perhaps TRBD1 (6 bases). The CDR3 runs 16 residues. CDR1 is MNHEY and CDR2 is SMNVEV in the germline V gene (reference sequence). With 8 bases removed from V and 2 bases from J, the gap between germline ends came to 21 bases. CDR3 protein: CASRGLGGGRNYGYTF. The CDR3 bases are TGTGCCAGCCGGGGACTTGGGGGCGGACGCAACTATGGCTACACCTTC.

This rearrangement joins TRBV9 to TRBJ1-2, with 8 positions matching TRBD1. Germline V gives CDR1 SGDLS, CDR2 YYNGEE. The trim removed 3 bases at V and 0 bases at J, leaving 4 bases unmatched. The CDR3 covers 15 residues. The CDR3 protein is CASSDRDRTNYGYTF. CDR3 in DNA: TGTGCCAGCAGCGACCGGGACAGGACTAACTATGGCTACACCTTC.

This clonotype was observed a handful of times. V gene TRBV11-2 combines with J gene TRBJ2-3, with D unresolved. The CDR3 extends over 14 amino acids. Germline assignment: CDR1 SGHAT and CDR2 FQNNGV. The V and J ends lost 1 base and 5 bases respectively, with 10 bases between them. The CDR3, as DNA: TGTGCCAGCAGCTTAGGGTTTTCAGAAGATACGCAGTATTTT. Its protein product is CASSLGFSEDTQYF. Based on the CDR3 plus reference TRBV11-2 and TRBJ2-3, the full variable domain is EAGVAQSPRYKIIEKRQSVAFWCNPISGHATLYWYQQILGQGPKLLIQFQNNGVVDDSQLPKDRFSAERLKGVDSTLKIQPAKLEDSAVYLCASSLGFSEDTQYFGPGTRLTVL.

The chain is built from TRBV6-4 and TRBJ2-2; no firm D call. V lost 3 bases and J 6 bases, leaving 2 bases between the germline ends. This CDR3 is built from 11 residues. Germline CDR1 is MRHNA and CDR2 is SNTAGT. The CDR3 spells CASSEAGELFF. The CDR3 nucleotides read TGTGCCAGCAGTGAGGCCGGGGAGCTGTTTTTT.

The chain is built from TRBV4-3 and TRBJ2-3, with 9 nucleotides matching TRBD2. The CDR3 covers 18 residues. Trimming removed 8 bases from V and 1 base from J; junction bases left unmatched: 16. The germline CDR1 and CDR2 sequences are LGHNA and YSLEER. The CDR3 DNA follows: TGCGCCAGCTCTTCCTATCAGTCAGGCGGGGGGGGCACAGATACGCAGTATTTT. Protein: CASSSYQSGGGGTDTQYF.

The chain links TRBV7-9 to TRBJ1-1, with 8 bases matching TRBD1. The V gene end was trimmed by 3 bases and the J gene end by 5 bases; junction bases not matched to a gene: 5. The CDR3 is 14 residues long. The germline V gene encodes CDR1 SEHNR and CDR2 FQNEAQ (reference sequence). CDR3 loop: CASSLSRGRTEAFF. For the CDR3, the DNA is TGTGCCAGCAGCTTGAGCAGGGGGCGGACTGAAGCTTTCTTT.

The chain is built from TRBV5-6 and TRBJ2-7; tentative D call: TRBD1 (5 bases). The ends were cut back, 0 bases at V and 0 bases at J, with 10 bases in the middle. The CDR3 length is 15 residues. From germline, CDR1 is SGHDT and CDR2 YYEEEE. The CDR3 nucleotides are TGTGCCAGCAGCTTGGTAGGGGTGAGCTCCTACGAGCAGTACGTC. Translation: CASSLVGVSSYEQYV.

The sample holds a few counts of this clonotype. The J gene is TRBJ2-7, the V gene TRBV21-1; the table calls TRBD1, which could not be checked here. TRBV21-1 is annotated as a pseudogene. The CDR3 length is 15 residues. The CDR3 loop is CASSFPDRSSYEQYV. The CDR3 DNA sequence: TGTGCCAGCAGCTTCCCGGACAGGAGCTCCTACGAGCAGTACGTC.